The 7 T cell receptor beta chains below all came from one sample that was sequenced in a study of cytomegalovirus exposure and HLA in healthy donors. Primers included in the PCR were 60 Vbeta and 13 Jbeta primers. This table comes from immunoSEQ multiplex PCR, and its TCRdb copy is limited to in-frame clones, with some not included. The sample's table shows just under 80,000 clones. Sequenced input: PBMCs. The receptors stem from a man in his late teens or twenties in good health and CMV-seropositive.

This CDR3 is CATSRDHTTGELFF. DNA for the CDR3: TGTGCCACCAGCAGAGATCACACCACCGGGGAGCTGTTTTTT. The chain has TRBV15 and TRBJ2-2; no clear D. This CDR3 has 14 amino acids. V lost 0 bases and J lost 4, with 6 bases in between. Per germline, CDR1 LNHNV and CDR2 YYDKDF (reference sequence).

The V gene is TRBV5-1, the J gene TRBJ2-1; a weak D match, TRBD1 (10 bases). In germline, CDR1 is SGHRS, CDR2 YFSETQ. There are 16 residues in the CDR3. The V gene lost 7 bases and the J gene lost 4 bases, with 21 bases spanning the gap. The CDR3 here is CASCPSGTGAYNEQFF. The CDR3 DNA reads as TGCGCCAGCTGTCCTAGCGGGACAGGGGCTTACAATGAGCAGTTCTTC.

The chain has TRBV5-4 and TRBJ2-2; tentatively, D is TRBD1 (6 bases). V lost 4 bases to trimming and J lost 2 bases, with 9 bases between them. Germline CDR1 and CDR2: SGHNT and YYREEE (reference sequence). The CDR3 has 14 residues. The CDR3 sequence is CASSPTGNTGELFF. Written as DNA, the CDR3 is TGTGCCAGCAGCCCGACAGGCAACACCGGGGAGCTGTTTTTT.

This chain links TRBV7-9 with TRBJ1-1, with D uncertain. Trimming took 6 bases from V and 3 from J, leaving 11 bases between them. This CDR3 is 13 amino acids long. Germline V gene lookup returns CDR1 SEHNR and CDR2 FQNEAQ (reference sequence). CDR3 residues: CASSLQQDTEAFF. CDR3 nucleotide sequence: TGTGCCAGCAGTCTACAGCAGGACACTGAAGCTTTCTTT.

The chain links TRBV2 to TRBJ1-1; 7 bases agree with TRBD1. In germline, CDR1 is SNHLY, CDR2 FYNNEI. CDR3 length: 13 amino acids. V trimming: 8 bases; J trimming: 2 bases; junction bases outside the gene matches: 5. The CDR3, as DNA: TGTGCCAGCCTCAGGGGGTATAACACTGAAGCTTTCTTT. Translated: CASLRGYNTEAFF.

V is TRBV5-1 and J is TRBJ2-2; 8 nucleotides agree with TRBD2. V lost 3 bases, J lost 6 bases, and 10 bases stayed unmatched. CDR1 SGHRS and CDR2 YFSETQ come from the germline V gene. The CDR3 is 16 residues long. The CDR3 DNA reads as TGCGCCAGCAGCTCGAAAAGCGGGAGTCGGTCCGGGGAGCTGTTTTTT. It specifies CASSSKSGSRSGELFF.

The CDR3 DNA is TGTGCCAGCAGTCTCGGGGGCGAGCAGTACTTC. As protein: CASSLGGEQYF. The V call is TRBV6-6, the J call TRBJ2-7, with TRBD2 as a possible D gene (6 bases). The ends were cut back, 5 bases at V and 6 bases at J, with 8 bases in the middle. The CDR3 contains 11 residues. Germline values: CDR1 MNHNY, CDR2 SVGAGI (reference sequence).